This record looks at one T cell receptor (beta chain) sequence and its context. What it binds is not known. This entry belongs to a study of cytomegalovirus exposure and HLA in healthy donors. Broader study findings: For TCR beta chains, V- and J-gene trimming was later linked to a missense DCLRE1C variant. Segments of the TCR beta V type were, in most cases, productive about 87% or about 30% of the time in an earlier analysis. According to a later analysis, donors in an Asian-associated ancestry cluster reportedly had fewer N-insertions than the 666-donor mean.

PCR involved 60 Vbeta and 13 Jbeta primers. Profiled with immunoSEQ multiplex PCR; TCRdb holds only in-frame clones, not every one. The sample yields around 75,000 clones, of which the top ten take up around 13%. Trimming cost V 0 bases and J 2 bases; bases outside gene matches: 6. Germline V gives CDR1 SGHRS, CDR2 YFSETQ. CDR3 size: 18 residues. This clonotype originated in a man aged 50-59 years in good health and CMV-seropositive. V gene TRBV5-1 combines with J gene TRBJ1-5, with 12 nucleotides matching TRBD1. Sequencing input: PBMCs. The CDR3 loop is CASSLGPGQGAGNQPQHF. The CDR3 nucleotides are TGCGCCAGCAGCTTGGGGCCGGGACAGGGGGCCGGCAATCAGCCCCAGCATTTT.